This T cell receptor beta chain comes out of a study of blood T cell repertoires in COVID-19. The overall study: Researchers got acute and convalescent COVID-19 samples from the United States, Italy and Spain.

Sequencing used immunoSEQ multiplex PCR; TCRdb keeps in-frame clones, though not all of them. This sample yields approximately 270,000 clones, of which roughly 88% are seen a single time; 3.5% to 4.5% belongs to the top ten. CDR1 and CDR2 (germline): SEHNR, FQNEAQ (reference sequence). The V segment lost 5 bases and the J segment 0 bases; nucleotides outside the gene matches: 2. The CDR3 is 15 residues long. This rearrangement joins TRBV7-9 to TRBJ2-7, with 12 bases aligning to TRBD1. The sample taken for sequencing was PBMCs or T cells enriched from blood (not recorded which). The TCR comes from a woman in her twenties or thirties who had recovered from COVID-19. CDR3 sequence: CASSRDRGLSYEQYF. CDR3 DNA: TGTGCCAGCAGCCGGGACAGGGGGCTCTCCTACGAGCAGTACTTC.